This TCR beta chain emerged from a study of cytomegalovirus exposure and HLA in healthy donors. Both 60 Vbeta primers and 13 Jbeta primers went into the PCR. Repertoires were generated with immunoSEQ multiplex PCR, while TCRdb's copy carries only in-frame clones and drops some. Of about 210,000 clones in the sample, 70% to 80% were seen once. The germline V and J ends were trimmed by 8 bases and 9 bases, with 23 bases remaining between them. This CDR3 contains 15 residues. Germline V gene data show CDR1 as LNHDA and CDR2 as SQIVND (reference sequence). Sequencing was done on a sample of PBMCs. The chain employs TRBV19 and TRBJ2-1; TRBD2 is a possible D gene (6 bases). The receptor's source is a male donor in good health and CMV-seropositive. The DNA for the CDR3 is TGTGCCAGTGGTGATTCGGGACTCTCTGGAGGTGAGCAGTTCTTC. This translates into CASGDSGLSGGEQFF.